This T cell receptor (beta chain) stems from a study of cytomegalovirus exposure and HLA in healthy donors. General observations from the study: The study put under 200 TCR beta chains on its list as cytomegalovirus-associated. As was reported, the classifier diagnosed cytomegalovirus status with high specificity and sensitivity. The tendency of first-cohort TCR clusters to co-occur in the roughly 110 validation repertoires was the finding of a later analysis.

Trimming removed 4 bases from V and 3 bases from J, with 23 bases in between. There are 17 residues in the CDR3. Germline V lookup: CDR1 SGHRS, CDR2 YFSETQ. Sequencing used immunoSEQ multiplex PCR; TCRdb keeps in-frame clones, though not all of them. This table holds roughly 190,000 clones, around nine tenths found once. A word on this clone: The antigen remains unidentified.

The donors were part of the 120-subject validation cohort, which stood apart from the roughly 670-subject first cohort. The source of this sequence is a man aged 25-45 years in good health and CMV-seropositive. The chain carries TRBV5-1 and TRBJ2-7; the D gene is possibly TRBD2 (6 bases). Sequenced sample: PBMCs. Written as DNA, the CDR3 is TGCGCCAGCAGCATCCCGTTGCTTCCGGGGGATATCTACGAGCAGTACTTC. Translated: CASSIPLLPGDIYEQYF.